The T cell receptor (beta chain) under discussion was sequenced for a study of post-analysis software for immune sequencing data. Turning to the study itself: There were relapsing-remitting, secondary progressive and progressive-relapsing multiple sclerosis among the disease courses included.

This clonotype showed up just a few times. The target antigen is unknown. The germline CDR1 and CDR2 sequences are MNHNS and SASEGT. The CDR3 spans 15 residues. V was clipped by 5 bases and J by 4 bases; unmatched bases: 8. Study findings and constraints: Patients with multiple sclerosis recorded significantly lower normalized Chao1 diversity than controls, the study found. Five or six TRBV segments, TRBV5-6, TRBV5-1 and TRBV20-1 among them, were found more frequent in patients than controls. Pronounced co-clustering by F measure was evident among identically batched samples.

Every TCR beta cDNA library bore unique molecular identifiers. With roughly 0.95 to 11 million T cells as the source, a few hundred thousand cDNA molecules resulted. TCRdb analysed the PCR reads with MiXCR anew, one entry per CDR3 protein. Among approximately 690,000 distinct CDR3 sequences listed, over 45% were seen once. This chain links TRBV6-1 with TRBJ1-5; 7 nucleotides agree with TRBD1. The sequencing sample was made of blood. This TCR was sampled from a girl aged 2-10 years with multiple sclerosis. In nucleotides, the CDR3 is TGTGCCAGCAGTATGGGGGAGGGGGCGAATCAGCCCCAGCATTTT. It specifies CASSMGEGANQPQHF.